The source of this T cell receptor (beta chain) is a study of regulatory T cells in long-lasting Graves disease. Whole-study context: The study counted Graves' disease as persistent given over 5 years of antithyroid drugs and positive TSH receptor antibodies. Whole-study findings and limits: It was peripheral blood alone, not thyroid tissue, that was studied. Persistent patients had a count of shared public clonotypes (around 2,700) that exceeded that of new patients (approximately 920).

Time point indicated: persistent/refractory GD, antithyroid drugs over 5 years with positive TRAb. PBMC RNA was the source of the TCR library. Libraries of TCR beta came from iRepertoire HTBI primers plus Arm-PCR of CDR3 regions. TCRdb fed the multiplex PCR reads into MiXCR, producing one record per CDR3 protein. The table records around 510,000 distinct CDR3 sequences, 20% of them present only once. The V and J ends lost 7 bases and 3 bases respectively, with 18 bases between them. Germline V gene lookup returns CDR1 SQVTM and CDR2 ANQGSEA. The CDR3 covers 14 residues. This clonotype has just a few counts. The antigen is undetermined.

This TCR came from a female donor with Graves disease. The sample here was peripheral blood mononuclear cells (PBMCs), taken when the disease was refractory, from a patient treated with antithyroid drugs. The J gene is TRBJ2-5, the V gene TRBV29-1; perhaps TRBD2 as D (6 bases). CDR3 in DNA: TGCAGCGGCGTGGCGGGATTGGTTAAAGAGACCCAGTACTTC. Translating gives CSGVAGLVKETQYF.